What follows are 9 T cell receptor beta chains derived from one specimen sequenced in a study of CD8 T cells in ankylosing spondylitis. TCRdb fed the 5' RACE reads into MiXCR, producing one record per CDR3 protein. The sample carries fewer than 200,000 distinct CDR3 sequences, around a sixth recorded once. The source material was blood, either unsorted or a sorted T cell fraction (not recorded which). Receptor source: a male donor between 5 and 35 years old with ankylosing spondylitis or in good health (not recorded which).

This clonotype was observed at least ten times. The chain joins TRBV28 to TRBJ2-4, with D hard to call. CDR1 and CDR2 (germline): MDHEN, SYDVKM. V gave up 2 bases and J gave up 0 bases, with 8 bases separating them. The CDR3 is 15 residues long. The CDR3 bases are TGTGCCAGCAGTTTAGTCCGGGTAGCCAAAAACATTCAGTACTTC. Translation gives CASSLVRVAKNIQYF.

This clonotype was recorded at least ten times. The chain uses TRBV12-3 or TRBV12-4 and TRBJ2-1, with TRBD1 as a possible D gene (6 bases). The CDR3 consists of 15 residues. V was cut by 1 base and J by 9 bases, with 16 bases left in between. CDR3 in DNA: TGTGCCAGCAGTTTAGGGGTTCAGGGGTTGGGTGAGCAGTTCTTC. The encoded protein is CASSLGVQGLGEQFF.

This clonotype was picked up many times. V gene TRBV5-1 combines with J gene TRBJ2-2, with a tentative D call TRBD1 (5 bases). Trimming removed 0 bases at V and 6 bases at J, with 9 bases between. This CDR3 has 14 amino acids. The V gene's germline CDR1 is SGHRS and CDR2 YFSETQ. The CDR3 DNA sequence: TGCGCCAGCAGCTTGGATAGGGGCTCCGGGGAGCTGTTTTTT. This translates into CASSLDRGSGELFF.

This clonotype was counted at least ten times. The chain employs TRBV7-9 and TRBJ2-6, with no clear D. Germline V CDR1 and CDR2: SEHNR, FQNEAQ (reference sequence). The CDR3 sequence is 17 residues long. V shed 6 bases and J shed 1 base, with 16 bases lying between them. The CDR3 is CASRSGRSGSGANVLTF. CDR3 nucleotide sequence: TGTGCCAGCAGATCGGGCAGGTCTGGATCTGGGGCCAACGTCCTGACTTTC.

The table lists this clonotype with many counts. Here the CDR3 reads CASSEVSTDTQYF. Here the CDR3 DNA reads TGTGCCAGCAGTGAGGTTTCAACAGATACGCAGTATTTT. This chain links TRBV2 with TRBJ2-3; D remains unclear. This CDR3 is built from 13 residues. V was clipped by 3 bases and J by 3 bases, with 7 bases between them. Germline V gene data show CDR1 as SNHLY and CDR2 as FYNNEI.

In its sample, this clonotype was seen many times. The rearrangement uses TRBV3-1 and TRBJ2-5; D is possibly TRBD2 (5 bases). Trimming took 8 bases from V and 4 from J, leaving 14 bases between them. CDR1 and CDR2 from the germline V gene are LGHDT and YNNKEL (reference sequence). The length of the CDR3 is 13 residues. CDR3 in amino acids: CASAASSGETQYF. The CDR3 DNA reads TGTGCCAGCGCGGCTAGCAGCGGAGAGACCCAGTACTTC.

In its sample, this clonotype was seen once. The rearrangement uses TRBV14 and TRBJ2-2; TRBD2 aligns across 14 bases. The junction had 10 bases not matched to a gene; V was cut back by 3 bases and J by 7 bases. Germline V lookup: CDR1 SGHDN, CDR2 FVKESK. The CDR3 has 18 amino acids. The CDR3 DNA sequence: TGTGCCAGCAGCCAGGAGGGACTAGCGGGAGTTCGAGGCGGGGAGCTGTTTTTT. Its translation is CASSQEGLAGVRGGELFF.

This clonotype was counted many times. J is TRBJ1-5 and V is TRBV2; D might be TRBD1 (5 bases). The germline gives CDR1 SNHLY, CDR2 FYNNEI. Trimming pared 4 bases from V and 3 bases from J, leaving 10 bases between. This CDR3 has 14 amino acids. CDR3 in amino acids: CASSVRGNNQPQHF. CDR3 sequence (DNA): TGTGCCAGCAGTGTACGGGGGAACAATCAGCCCCAGCATTTT.

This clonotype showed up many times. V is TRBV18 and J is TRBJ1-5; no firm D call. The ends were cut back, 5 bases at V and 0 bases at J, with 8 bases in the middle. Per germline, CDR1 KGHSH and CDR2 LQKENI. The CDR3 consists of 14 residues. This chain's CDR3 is CASSSVISNQPQHF. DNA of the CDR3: TGTGCCAGCTCATCAGTTATTAGCAATCAGCCCCAGCATTTT. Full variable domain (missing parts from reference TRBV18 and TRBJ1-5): NAGVMQNPRHLVRRRGQEARLRCSPMKGHSHVYWYRQLPEEGLKFMVYLQKENIIDESGMPKERFSAEFPKEGPSILRIQQVVRGDSAAYFCASSSVISNQPQHFGDGTRLSIL.